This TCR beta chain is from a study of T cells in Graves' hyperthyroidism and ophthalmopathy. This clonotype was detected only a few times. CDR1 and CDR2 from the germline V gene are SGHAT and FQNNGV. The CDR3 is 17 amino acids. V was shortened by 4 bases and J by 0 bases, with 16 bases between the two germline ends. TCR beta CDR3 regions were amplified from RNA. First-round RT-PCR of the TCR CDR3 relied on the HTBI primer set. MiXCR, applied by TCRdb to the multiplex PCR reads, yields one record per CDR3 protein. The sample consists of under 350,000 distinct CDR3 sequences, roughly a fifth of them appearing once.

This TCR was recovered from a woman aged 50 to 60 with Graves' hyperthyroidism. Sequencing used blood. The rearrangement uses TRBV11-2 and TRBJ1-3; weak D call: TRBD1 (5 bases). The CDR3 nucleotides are TGTGCCAGCAGCTATATAAAGAGGGGACTCTCTGGAAACACCATATATTTT. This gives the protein CASSYIKRGLSGNTIYF.